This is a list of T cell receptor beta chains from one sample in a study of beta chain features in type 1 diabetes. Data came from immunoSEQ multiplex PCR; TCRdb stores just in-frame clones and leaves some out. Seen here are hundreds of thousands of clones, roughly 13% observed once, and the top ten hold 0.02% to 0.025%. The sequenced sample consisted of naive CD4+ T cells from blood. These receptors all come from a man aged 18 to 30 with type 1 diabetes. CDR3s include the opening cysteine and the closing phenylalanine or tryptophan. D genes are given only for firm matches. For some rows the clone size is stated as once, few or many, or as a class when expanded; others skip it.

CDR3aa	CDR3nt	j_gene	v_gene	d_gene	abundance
CAISESLLDTGELFF	TGTGCCATCAGTGAGTCGTTACTGGACACCGGGGAGCTGTTTTTT	TRBJ2-2	TRBV10-3	NA	few
CAWSSRGSYEQYF	TGTGCCTGGAGCTCCAGGGGGAGCTACGAGCAGTACTTC	TRBJ2-7	TRBV30	TRBD1	few
CASSASQGIGYGYTF	TGTGCCAGCAGCGCCTCACAGGGAATAGGCTATGGCTACACCTTC	TRBJ1-2	TRBV9	NA	few
CGGMMNTEAFF	TGCGGGGGCATGATGAACACTGAAGCTTTCTTT	TRBJ1-1	TRBV29-1	NA	few
CASSFSGGPETQYF	TGTGCCAGCAGTTTCTCGGGGGGGCCAGAGACCCAGTACTTC	TRBJ2-5	TRBV27	TRBD2	NA
CASSYTRRETQYF	TGTGCCAGTAGCTACACTAGGAGGGAGACCCAGTACTTC	TRBJ2-5	TRBV19	NA	few
CASRPPGGGYTF	TGTGCCAGCAGGCCGCCCGGGGGGGGCTACACCTTC	TRBJ1-2	TRBV13	NA	NA
CAWRGYNEQFF	TGTGCCTGGAGGGGATACAATGAGCAGTTCTTC	TRBJ2-1	TRBV30	NA	NA
CASSHGEADEQFF	TGTGCCAGCAGCCACGGGGAGGCAGATGAGCAGTTCTTC	TRBJ2-1	TRBV6-4	NA	few
CASSDRTGEEAEAFF	TGTGCCAGCAGCGACCGGACAGGGGAAGAAGCTGAAGCTTTCTTT	TRBJ1-1	TRBV7-9	TRBD1	few
CASSPGHYEQYF	TGTGCCAGCAGCCCCGGGCACTACGAGCAGTACTTC	TRBJ2-7	TRBV6-5	NA	few
CASSQGYEQFF	TGTGCCAGCAGTCAGGGCTATGAGCAGTTCTTC	TRBJ2-1	TRBV6-5	NA	NA
CASSFPGDTEAFF	TGCGCCAGCAGCTTCCCGGGAGACACTGAAGCTTTCTTT	TRBJ1-1	TRBV5-1	NA	NA
CASSLVPTARETQYF	TGCGCCAGCAGCTTGGTACCCACGGCCCGGGAGACCCAGTACTTC	TRBJ2-5	TRBV5-1	NA	NA
CASSQGVSPLHF	TGTGCCAGCAGCCAAGGGGTTTCACCCCTCCACTTT	TRBJ1-6	TRBV14	NA	NA
CASSARGLAGYNEQFF	TGTGCCAGCAGTGCCCGGGGACTAGCGGGGTACAATGAGCAGTTCTTC	TRBJ2-1	TRBV25-1	TRBD2	few
CASSQGHLLAKNIQYF	TGTGCCAGCAGCCAGGGACACTTACTGGCCAAAAACATTCAGTACTTC	TRBJ2-4	TRBV7-7	NA	few
CASSFQGLEQYF	TGTGCCAGCAGCTTTCAGGGGCTCGAGCAGTACTTC	TRBJ2-7	TRBV7-2	NA	NA
CASTGGANNEQFF	TGTGCCAGCACGGGGGGTGCAAACAATGAGCAGTTCTTC	TRBJ2-1	TRBV5-4	TRBD2	NA
CASSYRGQGYSPLHF	TGTGCCAGCAGTTACCGGGGACAGGGTTATTCACCCCTCCACTTT	TRBJ1-6	TRBV6-5	TRBD1	NA
CASSPATLSSYNEQFF	TGCGCCAGCAGCCCGGCGACTTTGAGCTCCTACAATGAGCAGTTCTTC	TRBJ2-1	TRBV5-1	NA	few
CASSETSGGPQETQYF	TGTGCCAGCAGTGAAACTAGCGGGGGCCCTCAAGAGACCCAGTACTTC	TRBJ2-5	TRBV25-1	TRBD2	few
CASSGGGLETQYF	TGCGCCAGCAGCGGAGGGGGGCTTGAGACCCAGTACTTC	TRBJ2-5	TRBV5-1	NA	NA
CSVDQTGGKDEQYF	TGCAGCGTTGACCAGACAGGGGGCAAGGACGAGCAGTACTTC	TRBJ2-7	TRBV29-1	TRBD1	few
CASSVAPSGGNTDTQYF	TGTGCCAGCAGCGTAGCTCCTAGCGGGGGGAACACAGATACGCAGTATTTT	TRBJ2-3	TRBV9	TRBD2	few
CASSGMADTQYF	TGTGCCAGCAGCGGCATGGCAGATACGCAGTATTTT	TRBJ2-3	TRBV9	NA	NA
CASSQEAGSQPQHF	TGCGCCAGCAGCCAGGAAGCGGGGAGTCAGCCCCAGCATTTT	TRBJ1-5	TRBV4-1	NA	once